This TCR beta chain was sequenced in a study of blood T cell repertoires in COVID-19 (TCRdb year 2020). Regarding the complete study: Collaborator samples came from the United States, Italy and Spain and covered acute and convalescent phases of COVID-19. The samples were drawn from two sources: the first 160 participants of the ongoing ImmuneRACE study, and some 1,300 subjects contributed by 6 global collaborators. Where HLA class I and class II types were available, the types were taken from metadata supplied by the sample provider, not from assay-based typing. The dataset comprised deeply sampled blood TCRbeta repertoires from subjects exposed to, actively infected with, or recovered from COVID-19. The prospective study material was composed of cDNA or gDNA derived from T cells, B-cell-depleted T cells, or PBMCs. A freely available public database, intended as a resource for researchers studying the immune response to SARS-CoV-2, is where the repertoires were released. The sample metadata nearly always contained a de-identified subject ID, COVID-19 status, age in years and sex.

The germline V gene supplies CDR1 KGHDR and CDR2 SFDVKD. Between the V and J ends, shortened by 6 bases and 4 bases respectively, the junction contains 8 bases. The cysteine opens and the phenylalanine closes a CDR3 of 12 amino acids. CDR3 DNA only is kept here, 36 bases in frame from base 1. Participants in the prospective study were enrolled through a virtual design, were aged roughly 18 to 100 years, and lived in approximately 25 United States geographic areas. In the prospective study, participants were assigned to cohorts based on the clinical history participants reported in a screening survey and a study questionnaire. Recovered participants in ImmuneRACE Cohort 3 were defined by two consecutive negative NP/OP PCR tests, clearance by a healthcare professional, or resolution of symptoms. Mobile phlebotomists in the prospective study collected whole blood, serum and a nasopharyngeal or oropharyngeal swab from every participant. Additional blood draws and questionnaires over an approximately two-month period could optionally be provided by prospective study participants. Blood samples from the prospective study were shipped frozen or at room temperature prior to DNA extraction.

The immunoSEQ Assay, a bias-controlled multiplex PCR, was used to amplify TCRbeta CDR3 regions from genomic DNA. Regarding the original processing steps: Nucleated cell counts per sample were estimated from amplification of reference gene primers within the assay. Sequence reads were collapsed and filtered to measure the absolute abundance of every unique TCRbeta CDR3 rearrangement. For each sample, productive Simpson clonality was calculated as the square root of Simpson's diversity index across productive rearrangements. As stored in TCRdb, this immuneACCESS dataset retains in-frame rearrangements with V and J assigned. A fraction of the clones does not appear; measured against another copy, unresolved V genes explain less than half of the discrepancy, and the remainder lacks a known reason. D and trimming were read from the DNA, whereas the V and J calls and clone size are those reported in that table. The sample records 150,000 to 200,000 clones, approximately 80% of which are singletons. The ten largest make up 4.5% to 7.5% of the sample.

Summary of the overall study and its limitations: The amount of clinical and demographic metadata varied by source and participant and was provided uncurated.

On this clone: Its recognized antigen is unknown. The input lacks base qualities; no much larger clone sits a single base away.

The sequencing input was PBMCs or T cells enriched from blood (not recorded which). This TCR was sampled from a middle-aged man who had recovered from COVID-19. The rearrangement combines TRBV24-1 with TRBJ1-2; the D gene is unclear. The CDR3 reads as follows: CATSTGAYGYTF. The sequenced DNA is TGTGCCACCAGTACGGGAGCCTATGGCTACACCTTC.